This TCR beta chain was documented in a study of cytomegalovirus exposure and HLA in healthy donors. Findings and limits, study-wide: The presence/absence work took it that sequencing depth was about the same across donors. An analysis done earlier found most TCR beta V segments productive about 87% or about 30% of the time.

The CDR3 contains 18 residues. J was trimmed by 0 bases and V by 0 bases; bases with no gene match: 4. CDR1 LGHNA and CDR2 YNFKEQ come from the germline V gene. 13 Jbeta primers and 60 Vbeta primers were used for the PCR. Data came from immunoSEQ multiplex PCR; TCRdb stores just in-frame clones and leaves some out. The sample consists of nearly 110,000 clones, 71% of them appearing once. Details on this clone: Its antigen is not identified.

The specimen sequenced was PBMCs. This chain links TRBV4-2 with TRBJ2-1, with TRBD2 matching over 11 bases. This sequence originates from a female donor in good health and CMV-seronegative. The CDR3 loop is CASSQEGLAVSSYNEQFF. The CDR3 DNA reads TGTGCCAGCAGCCAAGAGGGACTAGCGGTGAGCTCCTACAATGAGCAGTTCTTC.